This entry describes one T cell receptor beta chain. Researchers ran the assay at a deep level. Sequenced by immunoSEQ multiplex PCR; TCRdb stores in-frame clones only, minus some. This table holds 800,000 or so clones, about 96% found once. The data belong to a study of shared clonotypes between healthy human individuals. Germline V gene sequence: CDR1 SEHNR, CDR2 FQNEAQ (reference sequence). V shed 5 bases and J shed 11 bases, with 13 bases lying between them. This CDR3 has 13 amino acids. Terminally differentiated effector memory CD45RA+ cells were excluded from the naive CD8 cells, which were CD45RO-negative and positively selected for CCR7.

The receptor was derived from a man aged 25 to 40 in good health. The sample comprised naive CD8+ T cells sorted from blood. The J gene is TRBJ2-6, the V gene TRBV7-9, with D possibly being TRBD1 or TRBD2 (5 bases each). This chain's CDR3 is CASSPGPRDVLTF. As DNA, the CDR3 is TGTGCCAGCAGCCCGGGACCCAGGGACGTCCTGACTTTC.